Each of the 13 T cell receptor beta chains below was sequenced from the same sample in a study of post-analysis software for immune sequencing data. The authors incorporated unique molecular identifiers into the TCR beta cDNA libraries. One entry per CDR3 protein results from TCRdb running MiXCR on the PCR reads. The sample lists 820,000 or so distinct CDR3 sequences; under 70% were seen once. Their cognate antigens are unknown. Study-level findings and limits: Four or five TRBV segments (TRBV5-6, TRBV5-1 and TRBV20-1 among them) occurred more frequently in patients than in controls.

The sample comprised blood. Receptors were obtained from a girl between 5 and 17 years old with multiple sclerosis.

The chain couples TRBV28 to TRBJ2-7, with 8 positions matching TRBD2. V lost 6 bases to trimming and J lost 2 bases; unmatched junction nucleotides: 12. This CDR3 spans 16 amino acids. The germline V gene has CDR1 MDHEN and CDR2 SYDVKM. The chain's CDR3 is CASSRGGSSLTYEQYF. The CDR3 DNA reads TGTGCCAGCAGCCGGGGGGGTTCCAGTCTCACCTACGAGCAGTACTTC.

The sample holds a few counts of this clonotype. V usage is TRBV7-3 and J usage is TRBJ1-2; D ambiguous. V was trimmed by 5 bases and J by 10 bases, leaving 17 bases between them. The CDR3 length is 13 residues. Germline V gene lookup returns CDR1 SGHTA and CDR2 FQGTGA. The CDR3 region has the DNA TGTGCCAGCAGCACATCAACGTTTGGGGACTACACCTTC. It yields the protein CASSTSTFGDYTF.

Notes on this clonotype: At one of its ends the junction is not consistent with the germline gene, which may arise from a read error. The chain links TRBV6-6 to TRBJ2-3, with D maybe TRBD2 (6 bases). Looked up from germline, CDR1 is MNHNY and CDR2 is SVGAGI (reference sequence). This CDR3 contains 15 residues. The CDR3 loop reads CASRISGPPTDMQYF. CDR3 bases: TGTGCCAGCAGGATTAGCGGACCCCCCACAGATATGCAGTATTTT.

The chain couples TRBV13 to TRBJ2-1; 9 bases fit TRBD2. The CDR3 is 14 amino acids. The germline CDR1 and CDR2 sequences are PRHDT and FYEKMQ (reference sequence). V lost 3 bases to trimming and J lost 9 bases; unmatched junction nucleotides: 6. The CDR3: CASSLGGGAVEQFF. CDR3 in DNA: TGTGCCAGCAGCTTGGGCGGGGGGGCCGTTGAGCAGTTCTTC.

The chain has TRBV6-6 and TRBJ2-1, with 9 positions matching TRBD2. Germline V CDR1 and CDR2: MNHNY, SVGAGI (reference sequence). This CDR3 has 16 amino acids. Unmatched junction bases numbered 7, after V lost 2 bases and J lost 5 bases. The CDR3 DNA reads TGTGCCAGCAGTTACCCAGCGGGAGGCAAAAACAATGAGCAGTTCTTC. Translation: CASSYPAGGKNNEQFF.

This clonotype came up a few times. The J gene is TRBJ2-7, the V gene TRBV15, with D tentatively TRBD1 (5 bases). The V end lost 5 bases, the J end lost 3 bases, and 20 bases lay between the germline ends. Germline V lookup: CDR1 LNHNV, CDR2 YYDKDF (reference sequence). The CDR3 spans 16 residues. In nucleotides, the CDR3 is TGTGCCACCAGCTCCACTGGCCAGGACAAGGGCTACGAGCAGTACTTC. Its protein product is CATSSTGQDKGYEQYF. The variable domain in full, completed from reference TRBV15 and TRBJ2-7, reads DAMVIQNPRYQVTQFGKPVTLSCSQTLNHNVMYWYQQKSSQAPKLLFHYYDKDFNNEADTPDNFQSRRPNTSFCFLDIRSPGLGDTAMYLCATSSTGQDKGYEQYFGPGTRLTVT.

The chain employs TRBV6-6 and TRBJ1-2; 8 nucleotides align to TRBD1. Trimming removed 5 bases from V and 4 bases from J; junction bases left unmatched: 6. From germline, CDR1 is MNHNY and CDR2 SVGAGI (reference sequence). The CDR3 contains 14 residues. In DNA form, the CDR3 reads TGTGCCAGCAGTCCTGTAGGGACAGGCTATGGCTACACCTTC. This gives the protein CASSPVGTGYGYTF.

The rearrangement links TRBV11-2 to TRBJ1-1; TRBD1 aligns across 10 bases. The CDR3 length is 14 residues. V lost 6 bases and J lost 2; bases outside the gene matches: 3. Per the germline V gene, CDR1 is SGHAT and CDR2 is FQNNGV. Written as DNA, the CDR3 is TGTGCCAGCAGAGGACAGGGGGTCAACACTGAAGCTTTCTTT. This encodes CASRGQGVNTEAFF.

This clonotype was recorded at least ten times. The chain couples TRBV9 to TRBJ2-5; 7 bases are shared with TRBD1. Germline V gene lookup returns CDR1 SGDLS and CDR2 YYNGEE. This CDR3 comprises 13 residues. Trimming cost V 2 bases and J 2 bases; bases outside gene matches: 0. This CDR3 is CASSVGQQETQYF. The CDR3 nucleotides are TGTGCCAGCAGCGTGGGACAGCAAGAGACCCAGTACTTC.

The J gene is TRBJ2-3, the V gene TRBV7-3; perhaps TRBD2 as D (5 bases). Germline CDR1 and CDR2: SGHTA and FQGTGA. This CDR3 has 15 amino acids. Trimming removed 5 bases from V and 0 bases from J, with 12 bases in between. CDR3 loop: CASSPTAVSTDTQYF. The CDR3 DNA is TGTGCCAGCAGCCCCACAGCGGTGAGCACAGATACGCAGTATTTT.

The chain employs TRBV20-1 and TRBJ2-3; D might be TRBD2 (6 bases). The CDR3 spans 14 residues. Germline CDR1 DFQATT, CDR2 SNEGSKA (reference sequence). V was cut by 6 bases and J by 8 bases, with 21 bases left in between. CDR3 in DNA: TGCAGTGCAGCAGGCCGGGACTCCTCGGTTACGCAGTATTTT. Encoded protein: CSAAGRDSSVTQYF.

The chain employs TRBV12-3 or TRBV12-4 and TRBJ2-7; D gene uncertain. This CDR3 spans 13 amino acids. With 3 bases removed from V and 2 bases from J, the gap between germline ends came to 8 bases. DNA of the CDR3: TGTGCCAGCAGTTTCGCCCTAGCCTACGAGCAGTACTTC. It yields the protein CASSFALAYEQYF.

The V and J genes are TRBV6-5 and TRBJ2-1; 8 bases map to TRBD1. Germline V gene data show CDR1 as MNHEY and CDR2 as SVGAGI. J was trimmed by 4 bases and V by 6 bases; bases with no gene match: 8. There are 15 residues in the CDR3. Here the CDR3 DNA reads TGTGCCAGCAGGCCCCCCGGGACAGGATACAATGAGCAGTTCTTC. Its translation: CASRPPGTGYNEQFF.